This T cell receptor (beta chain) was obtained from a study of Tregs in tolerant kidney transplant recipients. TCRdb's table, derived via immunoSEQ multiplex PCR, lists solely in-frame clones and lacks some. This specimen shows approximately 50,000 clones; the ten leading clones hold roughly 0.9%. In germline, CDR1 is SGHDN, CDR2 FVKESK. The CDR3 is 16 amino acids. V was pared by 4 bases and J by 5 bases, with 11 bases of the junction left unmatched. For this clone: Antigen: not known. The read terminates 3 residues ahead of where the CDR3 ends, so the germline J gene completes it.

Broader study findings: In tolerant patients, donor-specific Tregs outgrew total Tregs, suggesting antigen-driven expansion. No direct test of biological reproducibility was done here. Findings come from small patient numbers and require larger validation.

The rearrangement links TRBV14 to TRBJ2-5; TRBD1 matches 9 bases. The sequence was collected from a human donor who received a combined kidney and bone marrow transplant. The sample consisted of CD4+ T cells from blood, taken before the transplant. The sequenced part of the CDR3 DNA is TGTGCCAGCAGCCGAGCGGACAGGGGCAAGGCGGAGACC. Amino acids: CASSRADRGKAET. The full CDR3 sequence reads CASSRADRGKAETQYF.